Presented here are 9 T cell receptor beta chains from one specimen sequenced in a study of memory CD4+ T cells and cytomegalovirus serostatus. Measured with immunoSEQ multiplex PCR; TCRdb has only the in-frame clones, and not every one. The sample contains roughly 50,000 clones, approximately 86% of which appear only once. Single viable CD3+CD4+CD8-CD45RO+ cells were sorted as the memory CD4+ T cells. Material: memory CD4+ T cells from blood. Source of these receptors: an adult in good health and CMV-seronegative. Some clones in this sample may be carry-over from other donors' samples.

The chain couples TRBV14 to TRBJ2-3, with TRBD2 identical over 9 bases. The ends lost 0 bases at V and 4 bases at J; junction bases unmatched: 11. Germline V CDR1 and CDR2: SGHDN, FVKESK. The CDR3 totals 18 residues. The CDR3 region is CASSQEVPSSGKADTQYF. As DNA, the CDR3 is TGTGCCAGCAGCCAAGAGGTCCCCTCTAGCGGGAAAGCAGATACGCAGTATTTT.

The chain uses TRBV29-1 and TRBJ1-5, with TRBD1 as a possible D gene (5 bases). CDR3 length: 15 amino acids. In germline, CDR1 is SQVTM, CDR2 ANQGSEA. Trimming took off 4 bases at V and 0 bases at J, with 13 bases between the two ends. The CDR3 bases are TGCAGCGTTGGGGGGGGTAGGGGTAGCAATCAGCCCCAGCATTTT. This translates into CSVGGGRGSNQPQHF.

The chain carries TRBV7-6 and TRBJ2-3, with 11 bases matching TRBD2. Looked up from germline, CDR1 is SGHVS and CDR2 is FNYEAQ. V was pared by 1 base and J by 1 base, with 1 base of the junction left unmatched. The CDR3 runs 16 residues. The DNA of the CDR3 is TGTGCCAGCAGCTTAGGGGGACTAGCGGGCACAGATACGCAGTATTTT. Translation: CASSLGGLAGTDTQYF.

This sequence joins TRBV5-1 and TRBJ2-2; 7 bases align to TRBD1. Trimming cost V 7 bases and J 0 bases; bases outside gene matches: 9. The CDR3 is 16 residues long. Germline CDR1 reads SGHRS; CDR2 reads YFSETQ. The CDR3 DNA follows: TGCGCCAGCCAGACCTCCGGGACAGCGAACACCGGGGAGCTGTTTTTT. This translates into CASQTSGTANTGELFF.

V gene TRBV7-9 combines with J gene TRBJ1-1, with a weak D call TRBD1 (6 bases). CDR1 is SEHNR and CDR2 is FQNEAQ in the germline V gene (reference sequence). V was shortened by 1 base and J by 9 bases, with 9 bases between the two germline ends. The CDR3 contains 12 residues. CDR3 protein: CASSLVGGKAFF. The CDR3 coding sequence is TGTGCCAGCAGCTTAGTGGGGGGCAAAGCTTTCTTT.

The chain joins TRBV7-9 to TRBJ2-5; the D gene is possibly TRBD1 (5 bases). This CDR3 comprises 13 residues. Trimming removed 2 bases at V and 5 bases at J, with 9 bases between. Germline V lookup: CDR1 SEHNR, CDR2 FQNEAQ (reference sequence). In nucleotides, the CDR3 is TGTGCCAGCAGCTTACAGGGTCTTGAGACCCAGTACTTC. It encodes CASSLQGLETQYF. Supplemented by reference TRBV7-9 and TRBJ2-5, the full variable domain reads DTGVSQNPRHKITKRGQNVTFRCDPISEHNRLYWYRQTLGQGPEFLTYFQNEAQLEKSRLLSDRFSAERPKGSFSTLEIQRTEQGDSAMYLCASSLQGLETQYFGPGTRLLVL.

This rearrangement joins TRBV6-1 to TRBJ1-2; 7 nucleotides agree with TRBD1. With 3 bases clipped from V and 2 bases from J, the junction kept 9 bases outside the gene matches. Germline CDR1 and CDR2: MNHNS and SASEGT. This CDR3 contains 16 residues. The CDR3 sequence: CASSDQTGRFNYGYTF. The DNA of the CDR3 is TGTGCCAGCAGTGACCAGACAGGGAGGTTCAACTATGGCTACACCTTC.

The chain joins TRBV5-1 to TRBJ2-7, with TRBD2 matching over 10 bases. V lost 0 bases to trimming and J lost 5 bases; unmatched junction nucleotides: 5. The length of the CDR3 is 15 residues. Germline loops: CDR1 SGHRS, CDR2 YFSETQ. The CDR3 protein is CASSLVLAGVHEQYF. The CDR3 region has the DNA TGCGCCAGCAGCTTGGTTCTAGCGGGAGTCCACGAGCAGTACTTC.

In this sample, this clone turned up once. The rearrangement joins TRBV4-1 to TRBJ2-2; 7 nucleotides align to TRBD1. Per the germline V gene, CDR1 is MGHRA and CDR2 is YSYEKL. The J segment lost 8 bases and the V segment lost 1 base, leaving 4 bases of the junction unmatched. The CDR3 is made up of 14 amino acids. The CDR3 region is CASSQADRVGELFF. CDR3 coding DNA: TGCGCCAGCAGCCAAGCCGACAGGGTTGGGGAGCTGTTTTTT.